The source of this T cell receptor (beta chain) is a study of blood T cell repertoires in COVID-19 (TCRdb year 2020). Describing the broader study: Collaborator samples came from the United States, Italy and Spain and covered acute and convalescent phases of COVID-19. A de-identified subject ID, COVID-19 status, age in years and sex were almost always included in the sample metadata. Samples came from the ongoing ImmuneRACE study (first 160 participants) plus 1,254 subjects from 6 global collaborators. Where available, HLA class I and class II types were obtained from metadata supplied by the sample provider rather than from assay-based typing. The material from the prospective study consisted of cDNA or gDNA derived from T cells, B-cell-depleted T cells, or PBMCs. The repertoires were made available in a free public database intended to serve as a resource for research on the immune response to SARS-CoV-2. Subjects who had been exposed to COVID-19, were actively infected with it, or had recovered from it provided the deeply sampled blood TCRbeta repertoires that made up the dataset.

CDR1 and CDR2, per the germline V gene (reference sequence), are LNHDA and SQIVND. The CDR3 spans 14 residues, from the cysteine through the phenylalanine. Here the CDR3 DNA is all that survives: 42 bases in frame from base 1. From V the trimming removes 6 bases and from J it removes 6 bases, while the gene matches leave 7 bases of the junction unaccounted for. TCRbeta CDR3 regions were amplified from genomic DNA using the immunoSEQ Assay, a bias-controlled multiplex PCR. Processing in the source paper ran as follows. Nucleated cell counts per sample were estimated from amplification of reference gene primers within the assay. To quantify the absolute abundance of each unique TCRbeta CDR3 rearrangement, sequence reads were collapsed and filtered. For each sample, productive Simpson clonality was calculated by taking the square root of Simpson's diversity index across productive rearrangements. The source is immuneACCESS, and TCRdb retained only in-frame sequences with V and J called. Part of the clones is not carried over; for the studies checked, unresolved V genes explain less than half of this, and the remainder is unexplained. D and trimming come from the DNA, and the V and J calls and clone size come from that table. This sample lists 200,000 to 250,000 clones; approximately 84% were detected once. The leading ten clones occupy approximately 2% of the sample.

Comments on this clone: Its cognate antigen has yet to be identified. No much larger clone exists at a distance of one base, and base qualities are not known.

Participants in the prospective study were aged 18 to 89 years, lived in approximately 26 United States geographic areas, and enrolled through a virtual design. Cohort assignment in the prospective study relied on participant-reported clinical history from a screening survey and a study questionnaire. Recovered participants in ImmuneRACE Cohort 3 were defined by two consecutive negative NP/OP PCR tests, clearance by a healthcare professional, or resolution of symptoms. Mobile phlebotomists in the prospective study collected whole blood, serum and a nasopharyngeal or oropharyngeal swab from every participant. Additional blood draws and questionnaires over an approximately 2-month period could optionally be provided by prospective study participants. Blood samples from the prospective study were shipped frozen or at room temperature prior to DNA extraction. The paper's findings and limits, for the study overall: The quantity of clinical and demographic metadata differed by source and by participant and was supplied without curation.

The source material was PBMCs or T cells enriched from blood (not recorded which). This chain joins TRBV19 to TRBJ1-4, with 7 junctional bases fitting TRBD1. The clonotype was recovered from a man between 60 and 75 years old who had recovered from COVID-19. The CDR3 amino acid sequence is: CASSRDRADEKLFF. The DNA sequence follows: TGTGCCAGTAGCAGAGACAGGGCGGATGAAAAACTGTTTTTT.